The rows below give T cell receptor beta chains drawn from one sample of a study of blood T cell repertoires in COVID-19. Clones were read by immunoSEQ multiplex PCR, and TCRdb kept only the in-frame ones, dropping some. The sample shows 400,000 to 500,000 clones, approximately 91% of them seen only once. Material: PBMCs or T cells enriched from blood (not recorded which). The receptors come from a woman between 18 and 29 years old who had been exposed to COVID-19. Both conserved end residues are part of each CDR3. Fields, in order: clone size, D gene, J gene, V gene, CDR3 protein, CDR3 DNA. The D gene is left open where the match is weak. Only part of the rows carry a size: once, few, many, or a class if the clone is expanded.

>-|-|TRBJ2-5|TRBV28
CASSSLNRGGTQYF
TGTGCCAGCAGTTCATTAAACAGGGGAGGGACCCAGTACTTC
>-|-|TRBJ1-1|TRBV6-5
CATGQTNTEAFF
TGTGCCACTGGACAGACGAACACTGAAGCTTTCTTT
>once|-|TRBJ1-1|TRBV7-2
CASSLGGGNTEAFF
TGTGCCAGCAGCTTAGGGGGGGGTAACACTGAAGCTTTCTTT
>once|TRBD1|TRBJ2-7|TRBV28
CASSLSETGLHEQYF
TGTGCCAGCAGTTTAAGTGAGACAGGGTTACACGAGCAGTACTTC
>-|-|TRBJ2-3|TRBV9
CASSALGGGHADTQYF
TGTGCCAGCAGCGCCCTAGGGGGGGGCCATGCAGATACGCAGTATTTT
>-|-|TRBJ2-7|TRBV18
CASSPTRNHEQYF
TGTGCCAGCTCACCGACAAGGAACCACGAGCAGTACTTC
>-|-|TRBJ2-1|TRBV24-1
CATERVGASSNEQFF
TGTGCCACCGAAAGGGTGGGGGCCTCGTCCAATGAGCAGTTCTTC
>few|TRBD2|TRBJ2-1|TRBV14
CASSRTSGSLNEQFF
TGTGCCAGCAGCCGCACTAGCGGGAGTCTGAATGAGCAGTTCTTC
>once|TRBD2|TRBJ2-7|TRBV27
CASSLAGEYAEQYF
TGTGCCAGCAGCCTAGCGGGAGAATACGCAGAGCAGTACTTC
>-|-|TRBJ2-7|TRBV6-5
CASSPSGPEQYF
TGTGCCAGCAGCCCCTCAGGGCCCGAGCAGTACTTC
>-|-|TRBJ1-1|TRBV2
CASSETGKAFF
TGTGCCAGCAGTGAAACGGGGAAAGCTTTCTTT
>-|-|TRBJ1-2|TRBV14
CASSQDRGGYTF
TGTGCCAGCAGCCAAGATCGGGGTGGCTACACCTTC
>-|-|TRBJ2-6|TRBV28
CASNSGYRSGANVLTF
TGTGCCAGCAATAGCGGCTATCGCTCTGGGGCCAACGTCCTGACTTTC
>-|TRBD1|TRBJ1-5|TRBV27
CASSGTGQFNQPQHF
TGTGCCAGCAGTGGGACAGGGCAATTCAATCAGCCCCAGCATTTT
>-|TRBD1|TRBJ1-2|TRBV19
CATSGQVFYGYTF
TGTGCCACCTCGGGACAGGTCTTCTATGGCTACACCTTC
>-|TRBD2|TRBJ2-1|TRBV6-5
CAILLAGDSNEQFF
TGTGCCATCCTGCTAGCGGGAGATTCCAATGAGCAGTTCTTC
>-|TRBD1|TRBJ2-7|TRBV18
CASSINLRDSSYEQYF
TGTGCCAGCTCAATAAATCTTCGGGACAGTTCCTACGAGCAGTACTTC
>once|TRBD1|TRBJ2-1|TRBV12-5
CASGKGVTGTGSSYNEQFF
TGTGCTAGTGGTAAGGGGGTAACCGGGACAGGAAGCTCCTACAATGAGCAGTTCTTC
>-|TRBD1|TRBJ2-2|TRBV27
CASSLVTGGGGELFF
TGTGCCAGCAGTTTGGTGACAGGGGGCGGCGGGGAGCTGTTTTTT
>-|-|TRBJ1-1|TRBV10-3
CAISESAFTEAFF
TGTGCCATCAGTGAGTCGGCATTCACTGAAGCTTTCTTT
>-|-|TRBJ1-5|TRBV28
CASRPTDSNQPQHF
TGTGCCAGCAGACCGACAGATAGCAATCAGCCCCAGCATTTT